This is a list of T cell receptor beta chains from one sample in a study of blood T cell repertoires in COVID-19. The assay was immunoSEQ multiplex PCR, and TCRdb's table has in-frame clones only and misses some. Of around 260,000 clones detected, approximately 90% appear once; the ten largest clones hold around 2.2%. The sequenced sample consisted of peripheral blood. These receptors all stem from a woman under 40 with COVID-19, enrolled during active disease. CDR3s include the opening cysteine and the closing phenylalanine or tryptophan. Each record gives: D gene, clone size, CDR3 length, J gene, V gene, CDR3 DNA, CDR3 protein. A D gene is named only where the DNA matches it firmly. The listing skips clone size in some rows; elsewhere it reads once, few, many or a size class.

d_gene: .
abundance: .
len: 12
j_gene: TRBJ1-5
v_gene: TRBV6-6
CDR3nt: TGTGCCAGCAGTTACAGAGATCAGCCCCAGCATTTT
CDR3aa: CASSYRDQPQHF

d_gene: TRBD1
abundance: .
len: 15
j_gene: TRBJ1-2
v_gene: TRBV6-5
CDR3nt: TGTGCCAGCAGTATTTTGTCAGGGGGCGCCGGTGGCTACACCTTC
CDR3aa: CASSILSGGAGGYTF

d_gene: .
abundance: once
len: 14
j_gene: TRBJ2-2
v_gene: TRBV25-1
CDR3nt: TGTGCCAGCAGTGACGGACAGATTACCGGGGAGCTGTTTTTT
CDR3aa: CASSDGQITGELFF

d_gene: TRBD1
abundance: .
len: 14
j_gene: TRBJ1-5
v_gene: TRBV19
CDR3nt: TGTGCCAGTAGGACTACAGGGGAAGGTCAGCCCCAGCATTTT
CDR3aa: CASRTTGEGQPQHF

d_gene: .
abundance: .
len: 11
j_gene: TRBJ1-2
v_gene: TRBV2
CDR3nt: TGTGCCAGCATACGGGGGGAGGGCTACACCTTC
CDR3aa: CASIRGEGYTF

d_gene: TRBD1
abundance: few
len: 15
j_gene: TRBJ2-7
v_gene: TRBV5-4
CDR3nt: TGTGCCAGCAGCTCGCCGGGACAGGGACCCTACGAGCAGTACTTC
CDR3aa: CASSSPGQGPYEQYF

d_gene: .
abundance: .
len: 13
j_gene: TRBJ1-3
v_gene: TRBV6-1
CDR3nt: TGTGCCAGCAGTGAAGGGGCCCAAAACACCATATATTTT
CDR3aa: CASSEGAQNTIYF

d_gene: TRBD1
abundance: .
len: 15
j_gene: TRBJ2-1
v_gene: TRBV9
CDR3nt: TGTGCCAGCAGCGTAGACAGGGGGTCCTACAATGAGCAGTTCTTC
CDR3aa: CASSVDRGSYNEQFF

d_gene: TRBD2
abundance: .
len: 18
j_gene: TRBJ2-7
v_gene: TRBV12-5
CDR3nt: TGTGCTAGTGGCCAATCGGGACTAGCGGGAGGGCGGTCCTACGAGCAGTACTTC
CDR3aa: CASGQSGLAGGRSYEQYF

d_gene: TRBD1
abundance: .
len: 14
j_gene: TRBJ2-1
v_gene: TRBV29-1
CDR3nt: TGCAGCGTGGACAGGTTAAGCTCCTACAATGAGCAGTTCTTC
CDR3aa: CSVDRLSSYNEQFF

d_gene: .
abundance: .
len: 13
j_gene: TRBJ2-3
v_gene: TRBV19
CDR3nt: TGTGCCAGTAGTACGCCGGAGACAGATACGCAGTATTTT
CDR3aa: CASSTPETDTQYF

d_gene: .
abundance: .
len: 15
j_gene: TRBJ1-1
v_gene: TRBV5-4
CDR3nt: TGTGCCAGCAGCTTGGAGGCAGGGCGACCCGCTGAAGCTTTCTTT
CDR3aa: CASSLEAGRPAEAFF

d_gene: .
abundance: .
len: 12
j_gene: TRBJ1-5
v_gene: TRBV30
CDR3nt: TGTGCCTGTAAGAGTGGCAATCAGCCCCAGCATTTT
CDR3aa: CACKSGNQPQHF

d_gene: .
abundance: .
len: 14
j_gene: TRBJ2-5
v_gene: TRBV11-2
CDR3nt: TGTGCCAGCAGCTTAGGGCTAGCGCGAGAGACCCAGTACTTC
CDR3aa: CASSLGLARETQYF

d_gene: .
abundance: once
len: 12
j_gene: TRBJ2-7
v_gene: TRBV25-1
CDR3nt: TGTGCCGTCAGGGGCGGGAGATACGAGCAGTACTTC
CDR3aa: CAVRGGRYEQYF

d_gene: .
abundance: .
len: 16
j_gene: TRBJ2-7
v_gene: TRBV6-2/TRBV6-3
CDR3nt: TGTGCCAGCAGTTACTCCCAAACGGACAGTCCCTACGAGCAGTACTTC
CDR3aa: CASSYSQTDSPYEQYF

d_gene: .
abundance: .
len: 16
j_gene: TRBJ1-2
v_gene: TRBV2
CDR3nt: TGTGCCAGCAGTGAATCGGCAGGGGAGACTAACTATGGCTACACCTTC
CDR3aa: CASSESAGETNYGYTF

d_gene: .
abundance: once
len: 15
j_gene: TRBJ1-2
v_gene: TRBV19
CDR3nt: TGTGCCAGTAGTATAGGACCGGACGGACAGTATGGCTACACCTTC
CDR3aa: CASSIGPDGQYGYTF

d_gene: .
abundance: .
len: 13
j_gene: TRBJ2-7
v_gene: TRBV13
CDR3nt: TGTGCCAGCAGCTTAACAAACTCCTACGAGCAGTACTTC
CDR3aa: CASSLTNSYEQYF

d_gene: .
abundance: few
len: 15
j_gene: TRBJ1-2
v_gene: TRBV4-2
CDR3nt: TGTGCCAGCAGCCAAGAATTGGGGCGCCTCTATGGCTACACCTTC
CDR3aa: CASSQELGRLYGYTF

d_gene: .
abundance: .
len: 13
j_gene: TRBJ2-7
v_gene: TRBV10-3
CDR3nt: TGTGCCATCAGCACAGGGCAACCCTACGAGCAGTACTTC
CDR3aa: CAISTGQPYEQYF

d_gene: TRBD1
abundance: .
len: 16
j_gene: TRBJ1-6
v_gene: TRBV3-1/TRBV3-2
CDR3nt: TGTGCCAGCAGCCAAGAACAGGGGATCTATAATTCACCCCTCCACTTT
CDR3aa: CASSQEQGIYNSPLHF

d_gene: .
abundance: few
len: 12
j_gene: TRBJ1-2
v_gene: TRBV28
CDR3nt: TGTGCCAGCAGTTTATCGGTAACTGGCTACACCTTC
CDR3aa: CASSLSVTGYTF

d_gene: .
abundance: .
len: 15
j_gene: TRBJ2-7
v_gene: TRBV28
CDR3nt: TGTGCCAGCAGCTCCAATAAGGGGGTTAGCGACGAGCAGTACTTC
CDR3aa: CASSSNKGVSDEQYF

d_gene: TRBD1
abundance: once
len: 14
j_gene: TRBJ1-1
v_gene: TRBV29-1
CDR3nt: TGCAGCGTTAGCAGACCGGGACAGGGGAGTGAAGCTTTCTTT
CDR3aa: CSVSRPGQGSEAFF

d_gene: .
abundance: .
len: 14
j_gene: TRBJ1-5
v_gene: TRBV2
CDR3nt: TGTGCCAGCAGGGGGGGACCTAGCAATCAGCCCCAGCATTTT
CDR3aa: CASRGGPSNQPQHF

d_gene: .
abundance: .
len: 15
j_gene: TRBJ1-2
v_gene: TRBV7-2
CDR3nt: TGTGCCAGCAGCTTAGATCCGACAGTCGACTATGGCTACACCTTC
CDR3aa: CASSLDPTVDYGYTF

d_gene: .
abundance: once
len: 15
j_gene: TRBJ1-2
v_gene: TRBV2
CDR3nt: TGTGCCAGCAGTGGGTCCCCCGCGATCTTCTATGGCTACACCTTC
CDR3aa: CASSGSPAIFYGYTF

d_gene: TRBD2
abundance: once
len: 15
j_gene: TRBJ2-1
v_gene: TRBV19
CDR3nt: TGTGCCAGTCGAACCGGGACTAGGGGCAACAATGAGCAGTTCTTC
CDR3aa: CASRTGTRGNNEQFF